The T cell receptor (beta chain) described here comes from a study of post-analysis software for immune sequencing data. Findings of the study overall: Patients used roughly five TRBV segments, including TRBV5-6, TRBV5-1 and TRBV20-1, more often than controls. Controls showed significantly higher normalized Chao1 diversity than did multiple sclerosis patients.

Prepared TCR beta cDNA libraries contained unique molecular identifiers. Using its own MiXCR run on the PCR reads, TCRdb lists one record per CDR3 protein. The sample has about 810,000 distinct CDR3 sequences; about 57% are singletons. Remarks on this clonotype: Its specificity is not known.

With 5 bases removed from V and 6 bases from J, the gap between germline ends came to 12 bases. This CDR3 has 13 residues. CDR1 is MRHNA, CDR2 SNTAGT, per germline. Source material: blood. V and J are TRBV6-4 and TRBJ2-3; a weak D match, TRBD1 (6 bases). The sequence derives from a girl aged 5 to 17 with multiple sclerosis. The CDR3: CASSTERGDTQYF. As DNA, the CDR3 is TGTGCCAGCAGTACCGAGAGGGGGGATACGCAGTATTTT.